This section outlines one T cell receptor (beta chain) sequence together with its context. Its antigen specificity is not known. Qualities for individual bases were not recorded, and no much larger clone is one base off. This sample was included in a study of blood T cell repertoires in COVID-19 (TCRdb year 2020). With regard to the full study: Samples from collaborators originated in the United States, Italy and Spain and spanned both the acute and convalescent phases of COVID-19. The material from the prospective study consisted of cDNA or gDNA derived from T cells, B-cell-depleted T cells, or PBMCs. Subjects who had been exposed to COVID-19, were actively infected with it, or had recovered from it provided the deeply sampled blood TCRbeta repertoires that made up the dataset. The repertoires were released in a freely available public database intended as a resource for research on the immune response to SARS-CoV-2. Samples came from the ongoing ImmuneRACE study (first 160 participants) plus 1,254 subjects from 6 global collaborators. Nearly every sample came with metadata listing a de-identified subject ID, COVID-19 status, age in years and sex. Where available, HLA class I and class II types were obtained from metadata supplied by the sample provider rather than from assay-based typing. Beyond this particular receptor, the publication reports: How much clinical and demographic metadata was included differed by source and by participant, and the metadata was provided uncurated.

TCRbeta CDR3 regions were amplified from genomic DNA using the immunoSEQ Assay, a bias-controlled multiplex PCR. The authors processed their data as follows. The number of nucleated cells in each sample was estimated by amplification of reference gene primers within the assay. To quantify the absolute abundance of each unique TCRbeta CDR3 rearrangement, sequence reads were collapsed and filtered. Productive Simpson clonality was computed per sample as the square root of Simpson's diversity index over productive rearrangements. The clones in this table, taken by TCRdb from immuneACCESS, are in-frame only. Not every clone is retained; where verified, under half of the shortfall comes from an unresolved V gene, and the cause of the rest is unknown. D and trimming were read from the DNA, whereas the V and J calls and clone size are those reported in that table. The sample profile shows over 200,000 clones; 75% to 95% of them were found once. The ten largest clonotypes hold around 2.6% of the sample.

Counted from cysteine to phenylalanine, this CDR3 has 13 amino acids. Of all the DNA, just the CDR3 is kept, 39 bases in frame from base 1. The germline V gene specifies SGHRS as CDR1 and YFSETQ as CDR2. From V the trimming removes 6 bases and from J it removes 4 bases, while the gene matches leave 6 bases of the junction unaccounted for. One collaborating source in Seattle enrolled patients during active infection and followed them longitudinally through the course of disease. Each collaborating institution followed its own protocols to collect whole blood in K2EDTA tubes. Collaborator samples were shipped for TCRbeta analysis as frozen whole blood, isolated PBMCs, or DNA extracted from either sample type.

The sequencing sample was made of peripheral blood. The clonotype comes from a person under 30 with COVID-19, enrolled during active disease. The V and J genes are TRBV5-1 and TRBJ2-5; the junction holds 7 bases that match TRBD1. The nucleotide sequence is TGCGCCAGCACCGGGACAGTTCGAGAGACCCAGTACTTC. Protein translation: CASTGTVRETQYF.